The 16 T cell receptor beta chains in this list originate from one sample, sequenced in a study of Ad26.COV2.S vaccination and SARS-CoV-2 variants. Indicated treatment: around 19 received Ad26.COV2.S at low or high dose, single or two shots; about 5 received placebo; per-sample allocation not given. Specimens were obtained on day 63 following the first vaccine or placebo injection. The table came from immunoSEQ multiplex PCR; TCRdb's copy has only in-frame clones and leaves some out. The data hold about 680,000 clones, with around 90% observed a single time. The sequences come from peripheral blood, collected in a trial of Ad26.COV2.S vaccine versus placebo. These receptors all come from a person between 18 and 65 years old who received the Ad26.COV2.S COVID-19 vaccine or a placebo.

This clone was seen only once. This chain links TRBV4-1 with TRBJ2-3; 10 bases agree with TRBD2. J gave up 0 bases and V 1 base, and 4 bases lay outside the gene matches. Germline V gene data show CDR1 as MGHRA and CDR2 as YSYEKL. This CDR3 is built from 17 residues. Here the CDR3 DNA reads TGCGCCAGCAGCCAAGGTAGCGGGGGGCCCAGCACAGATACGCAGTATTTT. Translating gives CASSQGSGGPSTDTQYF.

The chain recombines TRBV27 with TRBJ1-1, with D possibly being TRBD1 (6 bases). The CDR3 is 12 residues long. Germline-derived CDR1 and CDR2 are MNHEY and SMNVEV (reference sequence). V was cut by 7 bases and J by 0 bases, with 6 bases left in between. The CDR3: CASKGVNTEAFF. CDR3 bases: TGTGCCAGCAAGGGGGTGAACACTGAAGCTTTCTTT.

The rearrangement links TRBV3-1 (or the pseudogene TRBV3-2) to TRBJ2-1; 10 nucleotides align to TRBD2. The ends lost 3 bases at V and 7 bases at J; junction bases unmatched: 9. This CDR3 has 16 amino acids. Germline V gene lookup returns CDR1 LGHDT and CDR2 YNNKEL (reference sequence). CDR3 sequence: CASSHKAGGPQNEQFF. CDR3 DNA: TGTGCCAGCAGCCATAAAGCGGGAGGGCCGCAAAATGAGCAGTTCTTC.

The V and J genes are TRBV2 and TRBJ1-5; D possibly corresponds to TRBD1 (6 bases). V was shortened by 4 bases and J by 3 bases, with 10 bases between the two germline ends. CDR1 and CDR2 (germline): SNHLY, FYNNEI. The CDR3 runs 14 residues. The CDR3 sequence is CASSAGTPNQPQHF. The DNA for the CDR3 is TGTGCCAGCAGTGCAGGGACACCCAATCAGCCCCAGCATTTT.

CDR3 nucleotides: TGTGCCAGCAGCTTAGATAGCCACGGCACCTACGAGCAGTACTTC. This encodes CASSLDSHGTYEQYF. This chain uses TRBV11-2 with TRBJ2-7; D not resolved. CDR3 length equals 15 residues. Germline CDR1 reads SGHAT; CDR2 reads FQNNGV. Trimming removed 0 bases at V and 2 bases at J, with 11 bases between.

This rearrangement joins TRBV11-2 to TRBJ2-3; 8 nucleotides align to TRBD2. V was clipped by 5 bases and J by 2 bases; unmatched bases: 18. CDR1 is SGHAT and CDR2 is FQNNGV in the germline V gene. This CDR3 spans 19 amino acids. In DNA form, the CDR3 reads TGTGCCAGCAGCCCGGTCTCTGGGCTGAAGCGGGGGAACACAGATACGCAGTATTTT. It is translated as CASSPVSGLKRGNTDTQYF. The entire variable domain, with the rest obtained from reference TRBV11-2 and TRBJ2-3, is as follows: EAGVAQSPRYKIIEKRQSVAFWCNPISGHATLYWYQQILGQGPKLLIQFQNNGVVDDSQLPKDRFSAERLKGVDSTLKIQPAKLEDSAVYLCASSPVSGLKRGNTDTQYFGPGTRLTVL.

A note on this clone: Different DNA sequences within this sample yield the same CDR3. V and J are TRBV27 and TRBJ2-1; D remains unclear. This CDR3 region has 12 residues. Per germline, CDR1 MNHEY and CDR2 SMNVEV (reference sequence). The V gene lost 3 bases and the J gene lost 6 bases, with 6 bases spanning the gap. CDR3 in DNA: TGTGCCAGCAGTTTGTCGGGCAATGAGCAGTTCTTC. Encoded protein: CASSLSGNEQFF.

Points on this clone: At the DNA level, this CDR3 is encoded by other sequences in the same sample as well. V usage is TRBV7-9 and J usage is TRBJ2-7; tentatively, D is TRBD2 (5 bases). Looked up from germline, CDR1 is SEHNR and CDR2 is FQNEAQ (reference sequence). The CDR3 is made up of 11 amino acids. Trimming pared 4 bases from V and 7 bases from J, leaving 8 bases between. CDR3 amino acids: CASSSREEQYF. CDR3 DNA sequence: TGTGCCAGCAGCTCCCGGGAAGAGCAGTACTTC.

The chain recombines TRBV6-5 with TRBJ2-7; 13 bases are shared with TRBD2. Per germline, CDR1 MNHEY and CDR2 SVGAGI. CDR3 length equals 15 residues. V shed 0 bases, J shed 7 bases, and the junction held 3 bases outside the gene matches. CDR3 sequence (DNA): TGTGCCAGCAGTTACTCGGGGACTAGCGGGATTGAGCAGTACTTC. This encodes CASSYSGTSGIEQYF.

The chain has TRBV30 and TRBJ2-2; D remains ambiguous. V was clipped by 3 bases and J by 6 bases, with 17 bases between them. CDR3 length: 15 residues. CDR1 and CDR2 (germline): GTSNPN, SVGIG (reference sequence). CDR3 DNA sequence: TGTGCCTGGAGACCCTGGAACCCCCGGGCCGGGGAGCTGTTTTTT. Protein sequence: CAWRPWNPRAGELFF. Complete variable domain (other parts from reference TRBV30 and TRBJ2-2): SQTIHQWPATLVQPVGSPLSLECTVEGTSNPNLYWYRQAAGRGLQLLFYSVGIGQISSEVPQNLSASRPQDRQFILSSKKLLLSDSGFYLCAWRPWNPRAGELFFGEGSRLTVL.

The chain joins TRBV9 to TRBJ2-7; tentatively, D is TRBD2 (5 bases). This CDR3 is 15 amino acids long. The germline V gene encodes CDR1 SGDLS and CDR2 YYNGEE. The ends were cut back, 0 bases at V and 3 bases at J, with 13 bases in the middle. In nucleotides, the CDR3 is TGTGCCAGCAGCGTAGGGCCAGCGGAGAGCTACGAGCAGTACTTC. Translation gives CASSVGPAESYEQYF.

The chain uses TRBV6-2 or TRBV6-3 and TRBJ1-5; no clear D gene. Germline V CDR1 and CDR2: MNHEY, SVGEGT. V lost 1 base and J 0 bases, leaving 7 bases between the germline ends. The CDR3 runs to 15 residues. In nucleotides, the CDR3 is TGTGCCAGCAGTTACTTGGGCTATAGCAATCAGCCCCAGCATTTT. Translated: CASSYLGYSNQPQHF.

The V gene is TRBV6-2 or TRBV6-3, the J gene TRBJ2-1; D is tentatively TRBD1 or TRBD2 (6 bases each). V was clipped by 4 bases and J by 5 bases, with 15 bases between them. The V gene's germline CDR1 is MNHEY and CDR2 SVGEGT. The CDR3 consists of 15 residues. CDR3 loop: CASSWGWRGDNEQFF. The CDR3 DNA is TGTGCCAGCAGTTGGGGCTGGAGGGGGGACAATGAGCAGTTCTTC.

V is TRBV5-1 and J is TRBJ1-2; D is ambiguous. Trimming removed 2 bases at V and 4 bases at J, with 15 bases between. The CDR3 extends over 15 amino acids. The V gene's germline CDR1 is SGHRS and CDR2 YFSETQ. CDR3 coding DNA: TGCGCCAGCAGCTTAAGGGCAGGCCTTGGCTATGGCTACACCTTC. This gives the protein CASSLRAGLGYGYTF.

J is TRBJ2-7 and V is TRBV4-3; 7 bases align to TRBD1. The CDR3 runs 16 residues. Unmatched junction bases numbered 9, after V lost 4 bases and J lost 0 bases. Germline loops: CDR1 LGHNA, CDR2 YSLEER. This chain's CDR3 is CASSPARDSNSYEQYF. The CDR3 DNA follows: TGCGCCAGCAGCCCGGCCCGGGACAGCAACTCCTACGAGCAGTACTTC.

This chain links TRBV3-1 (or the pseudogene TRBV3-2) with TRBJ2-5, with D hard to call. Trimming removed 5 bases from V and 5 bases from J, with 12 bases in between. The length of the CDR3 is 13 residues. CDR1 is LGHDT and CDR2 is YNNKEL in the germline V gene (reference sequence). The chain's CDR3 is CASSLGQSETQYF. The CDR3 nucleotides are TGTGCCAGCAGCTTGGGTCAGTCTGAGACCCAGTACTTC.